The 29 T cell receptor beta chains below all came from one sample that was sequenced in a study. TCRdb used MiXCR to reprocess the RT-PCR reads, holding one entry per CDR3 protein. Of about 680,000 distinct CDR3 sequences in the sample, 14% were seen once. Sequenced sample: memory CD4+ T cells from blood. These receptors came from a female donor in good health, serving as a healthy control.

The chain couples TRBV11-2 to TRBJ2-5; 7 nucleotides match TRBD1. The CDR3 sequence is 14 residues long. In germline, CDR1 is SGHAT, CDR2 FQNNGV. The J segment lost 4 bases and the V segment lost 10 bases, leaving 12 bases of the junction unmatched. The CDR3 DNA is TGTGCCACCTCCAGGACAGGTTTAGGAGAGACCCAGTACTTC. It is translated as CATSRTGLGETQYF. Drawing the rest from reference TRBV11-2 and TRBJ2-5, the complete variable domain is EAGVAQSPRYKIIEKRQSVAFWCNPISGHATLYWYQQILGQGPKLLIQFQNNGVVDDSQLPKDRFSAERLKGVDSTLKIQPAKLEDSAVYLCATSRTGLGETQYFGPGTRLLVL.

The chain has TRBV27 and TRBJ2-7; D ambiguous. Germline values: CDR1 MNHEY, CDR2 SMNVEV (reference sequence). CDR3 length: 14 residues. The V and J ends lost 0 bases and 3 bases respectively, with 9 bases between them. DNA of the CDR3: TGTGCCAGCAGTTTATCTGGAAGAATCTACGAGCAGTACTTC. It is translated as CASSLSGRIYEQYF.

The chain links TRBV4-1 to TRBJ2-5; D gene uncertain. V was clipped by 4 bases and J by 5 bases, with 17 bases between them. The germline CDR1 and CDR2 sequences are MGHRA and YSYEKL. CDR3 length: 15 residues. The CDR3 DNA reads TGCGCCAGCAGCCCAACCCGCCCAGTCGGCGAGACCCAGTACTTC. This encodes CASSPTRPVGETQYF.

This sequence joins TRBV6-1 and TRBJ1-2; 8 nucleotides agree with TRBD1. This CDR3 comprises 13 residues. The germline gives CDR1 MNHNS, CDR2 SASEGT. V dropped 8 bases and J dropped 6; count of bases not matched to a gene: 8. The CDR3 DNA is TGTGCCAGCTGGATGGACAGGGAGGATGGCTACACCTTC. It yields the protein CASWMDREDGYTF.

This clonotype was counted only a few times. CDR3 protein: CSARGQGANRNEKLFF. CDR3 DNA: TGCAGTGCTAGAGGACAGGGGGCGAATAGGAATGAAAAACTGTTTTTT. This rearrangement joins TRBV20-1 to TRBJ1-4; 10 bases are a match to TRBD1. The CDR3 loop spans 16 amino acids. Trimming removed 1 base from V and 5 bases from J; junction bases left unmatched: 7. Germline V gives CDR1 DFQATT, CDR2 SNEGSKA (reference sequence).

This clonotype was recorded at least ten times. The chain joins TRBV7-2 to TRBJ1-1; 7 bases line up with TRBD1. The CDR3 has 15 amino acids. With V trimmed by 1 base and J by 0 bases, 2 bases remained unmatched. The germline V gene has CDR1 SGHTA and CDR2 FQGNSA. The CDR3 nucleotides read TGTGCCAGCAGCTTAGGGACAGGCATGAACACTGAAGCTTTCTTT. This sequence encodes CASSLGTGMNTEAFF. Complete variable domain (other parts from reference TRBV7-2 and TRBJ1-1): GAGVSQSPSNKVTEKGKDVELRCDPISGHTALYWYRQSLGQGLEFLIYFQGNSAPDKSGLPSDRFSAERTGGSVSTLTIQRTQQEDSAVYLCASSLGTGMNTEAFFGQGTRLTVV.

Ten or more counts support this clonotype. As DNA, the CDR3 is TGTGCCAGCAGCGATAGACCGCAGGATACGCAGTATTTT. It specifies CASSDRPQDTQYF. This chain links TRBV9 with TRBJ2-3, with D hard to call. V was pared by 3 bases and J by 6 bases, with 11 bases between. Germline V CDR1 and CDR2: SGDLS, YYNGEE. CDR3 length: 13 residues.

V usage is TRBV28 and J usage is TRBJ2-2; TRBD2 agrees at 7 bases. Looked up from germline, CDR1 is MDHEN and CDR2 is SYDVKM. The CDR3 covers 14 residues. The V and J ends lost 8 bases and 4 bases, in that order; junction bases with no gene match: 7. CDR3 bases: TGTGCCAGCTTGGGCGGGACTATCACCGGGGAGCTGTTTTTT. Translating it yields CASLGGTITGELFF. Supplemented by reference TRBV28 and TRBJ2-2, the full variable domain reads DVKVTQSSRYLVKRTGEKVFLECVQDMDHENMFWYRQDPGLGLRLIYFSYDVKMKEKGDIPEGYSVSREKKERFSLILESASTNQTSMYLCASLGGTITGELFFGEGSRLTVL.

This clonotype came up many times. V is TRBV10-3 and J is TRBJ2-7; a weak D match, TRBD1 (6 bases). Germline V gene data show CDR1 as ENHRY and CDR2 as SYGVKD. CDR3 length: 15 residues. The ends were cut back, 3 bases at V and 2 bases at J, with 14 bases in the middle. CDR3 residues: CAISDRGTTAYEQYF. The CDR3 bases are TGTGCCATCAGTGATAGGGGGACGACCGCCTACGAGCAGTACTTC.

This clonotype was counted a few times. V is TRBV24-1 and J is TRBJ1-5, with TRBD1 identical over 9 bases. From germline, CDR1 is KGHDR and CDR2 SFDVKD. This CDR3 region has 17 residues. V shed 9 bases, J shed 4 bases, and the junction held 15 bases outside the gene matches. The CDR3 is CATLWYCGQGRNQPQHF. In DNA, the CDR3 is TGTGCCACCCTATGGTATTGTGGACAGGGGCGAAATCAGCCCCAGCATTTT.

This chain joins TRBV20-1 and TRBJ2-1; the D gene is possibly TRBD2 (6 bases). Germline V gene lookup returns CDR1 DFQATT and CDR2 SNEGSKA (reference sequence). This CDR3 region has 14 residues. Between the trimmed V and J ends, which lost 3 bases and 8 bases, there was a span of 17 bases. The CDR3 spells CSASPRLDRDEQFF. The CDR3 DNA reads as TGCAGTGCTAGCCCTCGACTAGATCGCGATGAGCAGTTCTTC.

This chain connects TRBV6-6 to TRBJ1-6; 11 bases match TRBD1. Germline CDR1 MNHNY, CDR2 SVGAGI (reference sequence). Unmatched junction bases numbered 9, after V lost 7 bases and J lost 10 bases. The CDR3 is 15 amino acids. The CDR3 spells CASTPRTGGASPLHF. The CDR3 DNA reads TGTGCCAGCACACCGAGGACAGGGGGCGCCTCACCCCTCCACTTT.

The rearrangement uses TRBV28 and TRBJ1-4; D not resolved. The CDR3 sequence is 14 residues long. Trimming took off 3 bases at V and 4 bases at J, with 9 bases between the two ends. Per the germline V gene, CDR1 is MDHEN and CDR2 is SYDVKM. DNA of the CDR3: TGTGCCAGCAGTTTGGAGGGCCGTAATGAAAAACTGTTTTTT. Its protein is CASSLEGRNEKLFF.

V and J are TRBV5-1 and TRBJ2-7; perhaps TRBD2 as D (5 bases). The CDR3 has 16 residues. Germline V gene data show CDR1 as SGHRS and CDR2 as YFSETQ. Trimming shortened V by 1 base and J by 2 bases, and 16 bases separated the two germline ends. DNA of the CDR3: TGCGCCAGCAGCTTGAACGGTCCGGGATTAACCTACGAGCAGTACTTC. It codes for CASSLNGPGLTYEQYF.

This clonotype turned up a few times. The chain couples TRBV4-1 to TRBJ1-1, with TRBD1 as a possible D gene (5 bases). V lost 6 bases and J lost 7, with 9 bases in between. CDR1 is MGHRA and CDR2 is YSYEKL in the germline V gene. This CDR3 spans 11 amino acids. The CDR3: CASRGRDEAFF. Written as DNA, the CDR3 is TGCGCCAGCAGGGGCAGGGATGAAGCTTTCTTT.

V gene TRBV5-5 combines with J gene TRBJ1-2, with 7 bases that match TRBD1. The CDR3 spans 14 residues. Germline V lookup: CDR1 SGHKS, CDR2 YYEKEE (reference sequence). With V trimmed by 4 bases and J by 3 bases, 6 bases remained unmatched. This CDR3 is CASSGGTAYYGYTF. The CDR3 coding sequence is TGTGCCAGCAGCGGCGGGACAGCATACTATGGCTACACCTTC.

Notes on this clonotype: The junction departs from germline at one end; a sequencing error may be responsible. The chain couples TRBV7-6 to TRBJ2-5; D gene uncertain. The CDR3 has 13 amino acids. Germline lookup yields CDR1 SGHVS and CDR2 FNYEAQ. The CDR3, as DNA: TGTGCCAGCAGCTTAAACTTTAAAGAGACCCATTACTTC. Translation gives CASSLNFKETHYF.

This clonotype was recorded many times. The rearrangement links TRBV12-3 or TRBV12-4 to TRBJ1-5; D not resolved. CDR3 size: 14 residues. The V end lost 10 bases, the J end lost 0 bases, and 13 bases lay between the germline ends. The chain's CDR3 is CATAGTNSNQPQHF. The CDR3 DNA reads TGTGCCACCGCGGGCACCAATAGCAATCAGCCCCAGCATTTT.

This clonotype was counted only a few times. The rearrangement uses TRBV20-1 and TRBJ1-2; 7 nucleotides line up with TRBD1. Germline CDR1 reads DFQATT; CDR2 reads SNEGSKA (reference sequence). The V gene end was trimmed by 1 base and the J gene end by 5 bases; junction bases not matched to a gene: 7. This CDR3 spans 14 amino acids. CDR3 sequence: CSARGRQGIYGYTF. DNA of the CDR3: TGCAGTGCTAGAGGCCGACAGGGAATATATGGCTACACCTTC.

This sequence joins TRBV14 and TRBJ2-7; D remains ambiguous. V lost 5 bases and J lost 2, with 10 bases in between. CDR3 length: 13 residues. Per the germline V gene, CDR1 is SGHDN and CDR2 is FVKESK. The CDR3 here is CASSSRHPYEQYF. CDR3 bases: TGTGCCAGCAGCTCAAGACACCCCTACGAGCAGTACTTC.

The DNA of the CDR3 is TGTGCCAGCAGTCCATCCCCCAGTTACACCGGGGAGCTGTTTTTT. Translating gives CASSPSPSYTGELFF. The chain couples TRBV5-5 to TRBJ2-2; D remains unclear. Germline lookup yields CDR1 SGHKS and CDR2 YYEKEE (reference sequence). CDR3 size: 15 residues. V lost 5 bases to trimming and J lost 3 bases, with 14 bases between them.

In this sample, this clonotype turned up many times. DNA of the CDR3: TGCAGCGTCTCTGTTGGACAGGGGGCTACGGAGACCCAGTACTTC. Translated, it gives CSVSVGQGATETQYF. This sequence joins TRBV29-1 and TRBJ2-5; 11 nucleotides match TRBD1. Germline V CDR1 and CDR2: SQVTM, ANQGSEA. The CDR3 has 15 amino acids. V trimming: 6 bases; J trimming: 5 bases; junction bases outside the gene matches: 11.

This clonotype occurred many times. The chain combines TRBV6-4 with TRBJ2-3; D call uncertain. Per germline, CDR1 MRHNA and CDR2 SNTAGT. The length of the CDR3 is 13 residues. Trimming removed 6 bases at V and 4 bases at J, with 11 bases between. This chain's CDR3 is CASRMSGADTQYF. The CDR3 nucleotides are TGTGCCAGCAGGATGTCGGGTGCAGATACGCAGTATTTT.

This clonotype was observed at least ten times. The gene calls are TRBV20-1 and TRBJ2-1, with D tentatively TRBD1 (5 bases). V gave up 5 bases and J gave up 6 bases, with 20 bases separating them. This CDR3 comprises 15 residues. Germline V gene lookup returns CDR1 DFQATT and CDR2 SNEGSKA (reference sequence). As DNA, the CDR3 is TGCAGTGCTGCTGATAGGGCAGGGCCCACCAATGAGCAGTTCTTC. This encodes CSAADRAGPTNEQFF.

A few counts support this clonotype. J is TRBJ1-1 and V is TRBV12-5; 8 nucleotides agree with TRBD1. Germline V gene lookup returns CDR1 LGHNT and CDR2 FRNRAP. J was trimmed by 5 bases and V by 6 bases; bases with no gene match: 8. The CDR3 consists of 14 residues. The CDR3 DNA reads as TGTGCTAGTGGCCGGACAGGGCCTGGGACTGAAGCTTTCTTT. Its translation: CASGRTGPGTEAFF.

This clonotype was seen a few times. The genes are TRBV5-1 and TRBJ2-5; D may be TRBD1 (6 bases). Deletions cut 6 bases from V and 4 bases from J, with 16 bases between. The CDR3 is 14 residues long. Per the germline V gene, CDR1 is SGHRS and CDR2 is YFSETQ. This CDR3 reads CASTSGTLGETQYF. The CDR3 DNA sequence: TGCGCCAGCACCTCCGGGACATTGGGAGAGACCCAGTACTTC.

This clonotype was counted ten times or more. The CDR3, as DNA: TGTGCCAGCGGGATTGGACAGGATCAGCCCCAGCATTTT. This translates into CASGIGQDQPQHF. This chain links TRBV12-3 or TRBV12-4 with TRBJ1-5; 7 bases align to TRBD1. The junction had 6 bases not matched to a gene; V was cut back by 8 bases and J by 5 bases. The CDR3 extends over 13 amino acids.

CDR3 in DNA: TGTGCCAGCTCACCACCTTCAGGCTGGGGGAATGAGCAGTTCTTC. Amino acids: CASSPPSGWGNEQFF. The V and J genes are TRBV18 and TRBJ2-1; the D call may be TRBD1 or TRBD2 (5 bases each). Trimming took 0 bases from V and 7 from J, leaving 13 bases between them. CDR1 KGHSH and CDR2 LQKENI come from the germline V gene. This CDR3 contains 15 residues.

Concerning this clonotype itself: A read error may explain this, as a much larger clone is one base away. The chain is built from TRBV15 and TRBJ2-5; 7 bases are a match to TRBD1. From germline, CDR1 is LNHNV and CDR2 YYDKDF (reference sequence). The CDR3 totals 14 residues. This CDR3 is CATRRGTVQETQYF. CDR3 nucleotides: TGTGCCACCAGAAGAGGGACAGTACAAGAGACCCAGTACTTC.